This entry lists 21 T cell receptor beta chains sequenced from one sample in a study of somatic mutations in cytotoxic T cells in rheumatoid arthritis (dated by TCRdb to the late 2010s). The library came from the immunoSEQ multiplex PCR assay. TCRdb obtained this table from immuneACCESS and retained in-frame rearrangements with V and J assigned. These tables miss some clones; where compared with another copy, unresolved V genes account for less than half of the shortfall, and the remainder is unexplained. This sample lists around 18,000 clones; about 81% were detected once. 11% to 15% of the sample is in the top ten clones. Input material: CD8+ T cells sorted from blood. These receptors all come from an adult with rheumatoid arthritis.

This clone was detected only a few times. V and J are TRBV7-9 and TRBJ2-3; D is perhaps TRBD2 (7 bases). The ends were cut back, 1 base at V and 2 bases at J, with 10 bases in the middle. The germline CDR1 and CDR2 sequences are SEHNR and FQNEAQ (reference sequence). This CDR3 comprises 15 residues. In nucleotides, the CDR3 is TGTGCCAGCAGCTTAGGCGGGGGACACACAGATACGCAGTATTTT. This gives the protein CASSLGGGHTDTQYF.

This sequence joins TRBV7-8 and TRBJ2-1; no clear D. Germline values: CDR1 SGHVS, CDR2 FQNEAQ. The CDR3 totals 17 residues. V lost 0 bases and J 8 bases, leaving 20 bases between the germline ends. CDR3 protein: CASSLARIMNLRDEQFF. In DNA form, the CDR3 reads TGTGCCAGCAGCTTAGCCCGGATTATGAATCTCCGGGATGAGCAGTTCTTC.

This clone was seen a single time. The chain uses TRBV6-5 and TRBJ2-7; TRBD1 is a possible D gene (6 bases). The CDR3 is 13 amino acids. Trimming pared 2 bases from V and 2 bases from J, leaving 7 bases between. Germline CDR1 reads MNHEY; CDR2 reads SVGAGI. CDR3 bases: TGTGCCAGCAGTTACACAGGGACCTACGAGCAGTACTTC. Its protein is CASSYTGTYEQYF.

This chain joins TRBV9 and TRBJ2-3, with D unclear. Germline CDR1 is SGDLS and CDR2 is YYNGEE. Trimming took 5 bases from V and 2 from J, leaving 9 bases between them. The CDR3 covers 13 residues. The CDR3 nucleotides read TGTGCCAGCAGGTCTGAGGCCACAGATACGCAGTATTTT. It translates to CASRSEATDTQYF.

This chain uses TRBV9 with TRBJ1-1, with a possible D match to TRBD1 (5 bases). CDR1 is SGDLS and CDR2 is YYNGEE in the germline V gene. CDR3 length equals 15 residues. Deletions cut 3 bases from V and 1 base from J, with 13 bases between. The CDR3 nucleotides are TGTGCCAGCAGCGCGGCGGTGGGGGGGAACACTGAAGCTTTCTTT. Translated, it gives CASSAAVGGNTEAFF.

V usage is TRBV2 and J usage is TRBJ1-1; D is ambiguous. V dropped 4 bases and J dropped 1 base, with 13 bases sitting between them. Germline-derived CDR1 and CDR2 are SNHLY and FYNNEI. The CDR3 is 15 amino acids. CDR3 nucleotides: TGTGCCAGCAGTGGAGGAGTGGCGACGAACACTGAAGCTTTCTTT. It specifies CASSGGVATNTEAFF.

V and J are TRBV7-9 and TRBJ2-7; no definite D call. The CDR3 contains 12 residues. V was clipped by 2 bases and J by 4 bases, with 6 bases between them. Germline V gives CDR1 SEHNR, CDR2 FQNEAQ (reference sequence). In nucleotides, the CDR3 is TGTGCCAGCAGCTTACAGTTATACGAGCAGTACTTC. Translating gives CASSLQLYEQYF.

On this clone: The junction differs from germline at one of its ends, possibly a read error. The rearrangement uses TRBV13 and TRBJ2-5, with TRBD2 as a possible D gene (6 bases). The V gene's germline CDR1 is PRHDT and CDR2 FYEKMQ (reference sequence). The CDR3 extends over 14 amino acids. The CDR3 DNA follows: TGTGCCAGCAGCAGCCGGGACTTTGCCACGGAAGGAAACTTC. Translated: CASSSRDFATEGNF.

This rearrangement joins TRBV28 to TRBJ1-2; a possible D gene is TRBD1 (5 bases). Looked up from germline, CDR1 is MDHEN and CDR2 is SYDVKM. The CDR3 contains 14 residues. V lost 3 bases, J lost 7 bases, and 15 bases lay in between. CDR3 DNA: TGTGCCAGCAGTTTTGAGGGCAGGGTGGGTGGCTACACCTTC. Its protein is CASSFEGRVGGYTF.

The chain joins TRBV6-6 to TRBJ1-4, with D possibly being TRBD1 (5 bases). The CDR3 runs to 15 residues. Germline V gene data show CDR1 as MNHNY and CDR2 as SVGAGI (reference sequence). V was cut by 0 bases and J by 8 bases, with 13 bases left in between. CDR3: CASSYSTDLREKLFF. Here the CDR3 DNA reads TGTGCCAGCAGTTACTCGACAGACCTTAGGGAAAAACTGTTTTTT.

The chain links TRBV28 to TRBJ2-7; 8 bases match TRBD2. V shed 3 bases, J shed 6 bases, and the junction held 7 bases outside the gene matches. Germline V CDR1 and CDR2: MDHEN, SYDVKM. This CDR3 comprises 14 residues. CDR3 sequence: CASSFRGGAVEQYF. For the CDR3, the DNA is TGTGCCAGCAGTTTTCGGGGGGGCGCGGTCGAGCAGTACTTC.

The V gene is TRBV7-8, the J gene TRBJ2-3, with 7 positions matching TRBD2. With 4 bases clipped from V and 4 bases from J, the junction kept 5 bases outside the gene matches. The germline CDR1 and CDR2 sequences are SGHVS and FQNEAQ. The CDR3 is 14 amino acids. DNA for the CDR3: TGTGCCAGCAGCTACCCAGCGGGGCCAGATACGCAGTATTTT. Translated, it gives CASSYPAGPDTQYF. Drawing the rest from reference TRBV7-8 and TRBJ2-3, the complete variable domain is GAGVSQSPRYKVAKRGQDVALRCDPISGHVSLFWYQQALGQGPEFLTYFQNEAQLDKSGLPSDRFFAERPEGSVSTLKIQRTQQEDSAVYLCASSYPAGPDTQYFGPGTRLTVL.

V gene TRBV9 combines with J gene TRBJ2-3, with D perhaps matching TRBD1 (6 bases). Germline CDR1 and CDR2: SGDLS and YYNGEE. V was shortened by 3 bases and J by 2 bases, with 16 bases between the two germline ends. This CDR3 region has 16 residues. The CDR3 sequence: CASSESGQTYTDTQYF. DNA of the CDR3: TGTGCCAGCAGCGAATCAGGACAGACGTACACAGATACGCAGTATTTT.

The rearrangement joins TRBV2 to TRBJ2-5, with 8 nucleotides matching TRBD2. Germline V lookup: CDR1 SNHLY, CDR2 FYNNEI. The V and J ends lost 4 bases and 6 bases, in that order; junction bases with no gene match: 7. The CDR3 is 14 residues long. CDR3 coding DNA: TGTGCCAGCAGTGGGTGGACTAGCCAGAAGACCCAGTACTTC. Protein product: CASSGWTSQKTQYF.

The CDR3: CASSLSSWTGGTEAFF. CDR3 DNA sequence: TGTGCCAGCAGTTTATCGTCCTGGACAGGGGGCACTGAAGCTTTCTTT. The chain couples TRBV27 to TRBJ1-1; 10 nucleotides line up with TRBD1. This CDR3 has 16 amino acids. The V and J ends lost 0 bases and 4 bases, in that order; junction bases with no gene match: 5. Germline V gene data show CDR1 as MNHEY and CDR2 as SMNVEV (reference sequence).

This chain uses TRBV23-1 with TRBJ1-5; the D gene is possibly TRBD1 (6 bases). TRBV23-1 carries the ORF label, with uncertain function. V lost 5 bases, J lost 6 bases, and 14 bases lay in between. The CDR3 has 14 residues. The DNA of the CDR3 is TGCGCCAGCAGTTTTAGGGGGGCTACTCAGCCCCAGCATTTT. This translates into CASSFRGATQPQHF.

V usage is TRBV7-8 and J usage is TRBJ1-1, with D possibly being TRBD1 (6 bases). V shed 5 bases and J shed 2 bases, with 12 bases lying between them. The CDR3 spans 14 residues. CDR1 is SGHVS, CDR2 FQNEAQ, per germline. The CDR3 nucleotides are TGTGCCAGCAGCCCTACAGGGTCCAACACTGAAGCTTTCTTT. Protein: CASSPTGSNTEAFF.

This clone appeared once. This chain joins TRBV9 and TRBJ1-3; D remains ambiguous. The CDR3 runs 15 residues. The V and J ends lost 2 bases and 0 bases respectively, with 9 bases between them. Germline V CDR1 and CDR2: SGDLS, YYNGEE. CDR3 DNA: TGTGCCAGCAGCGTTGACGGGGACTCTGGAAACACCATATATTTT. Its translation is CASSVDGDSGNTIYF. Full variable domain (rest looked up from reference TRBV9 and TRBJ1-3): DSGVTQTPKHLITATGQRVTLRCSPRSGDLSVYWYQQSLDQGLQFLIQYYNGEERAKGNILERFSAQQFPDLHSELNLSSLELGDSALYFCASSVDGDSGNTIYFGEGSWLTVV.

The chain recombines TRBV27 with TRBJ2-7; maybe TRBD2 (7 bases). The V gene lost 2 bases and the J gene lost 1 base, with 9 bases spanning the gap. Germline V gene sequence: CDR1 MNHEY, CDR2 SMNVEV (reference sequence). The CDR3 spans 14 residues. DNA for the CDR3: TGTGCCAGCAGTTTAGCGGGGGCTTCCTACGAGCAGTACTTC. Translated: CASSLAGASYEQYF.

V and J are TRBV7-2 and TRBJ2-5; TRBD1 matches 10 bases. The CDR3 runs 17 residues. Germline lookup yields CDR1 SGHTA and CDR2 FQGNSA. The V gene end was trimmed by 5 bases and the J gene end by 7 bases; junction bases not matched to a gene: 16. The CDR3 DNA reads TGTGCCAGCAGCGGAGAGGGGACAGGGGCTCCATCGTGGACCCAGTACTTC. Translated: CASSGEGTGAPSWTQYF.

The J gene is TRBJ2-1, the V gene TRBV7-9; D is ambiguous. CDR3 size: 17 residues. Germline CDR1 SEHNR, CDR2 FQNEAQ (reference sequence). With 4 bases removed from V and 0 bases from J, the gap between germline ends came to 16 bases. Written as DNA, the CDR3 is TGTGCCAGCAGCTCAGACGGACGGACGATCTCCTACAATGAGCAGTTCTTC. Translating it yields CASSSDGRTISYNEQFF.